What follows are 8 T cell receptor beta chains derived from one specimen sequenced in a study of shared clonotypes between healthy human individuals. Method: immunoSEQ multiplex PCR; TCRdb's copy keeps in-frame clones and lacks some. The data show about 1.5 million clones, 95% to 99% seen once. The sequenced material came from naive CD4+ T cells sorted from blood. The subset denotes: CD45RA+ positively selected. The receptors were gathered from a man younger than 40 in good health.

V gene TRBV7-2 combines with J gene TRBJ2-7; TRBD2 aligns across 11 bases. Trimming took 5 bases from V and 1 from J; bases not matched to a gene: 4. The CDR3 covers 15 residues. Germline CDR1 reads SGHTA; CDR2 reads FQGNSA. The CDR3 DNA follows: TGTGCCAGCAGCCCCGTAGCGGGAGGGTCCTACGAGCAGTACTTC. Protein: CASSPVAGGSYEQYF.

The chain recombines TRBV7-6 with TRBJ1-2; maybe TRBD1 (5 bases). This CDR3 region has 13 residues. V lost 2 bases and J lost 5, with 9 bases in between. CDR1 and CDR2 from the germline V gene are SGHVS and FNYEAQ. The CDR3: CASSLYEGYGYTF. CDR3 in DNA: TGTGCCAGCAGCTTATACGAGGGGTATGGCTACACCTTC.

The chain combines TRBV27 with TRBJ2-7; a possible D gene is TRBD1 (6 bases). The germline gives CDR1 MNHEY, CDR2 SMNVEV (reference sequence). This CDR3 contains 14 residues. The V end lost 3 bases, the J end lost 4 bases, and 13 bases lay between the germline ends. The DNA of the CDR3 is TGTGCCAGCAGTTTTAGGGGGTTAGAATACGAGCAGTACTTC. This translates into CASSFRGLEYEQYF.

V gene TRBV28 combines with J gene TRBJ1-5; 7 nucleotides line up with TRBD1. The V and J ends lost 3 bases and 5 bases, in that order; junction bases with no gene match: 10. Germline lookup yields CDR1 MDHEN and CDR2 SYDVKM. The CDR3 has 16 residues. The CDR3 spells CASSLVKHRGDQPQHF. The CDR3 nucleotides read TGTGCCAGCAGTTTGGTCAAGCACAGGGGCGATCAGCCCCAGCATTTT.

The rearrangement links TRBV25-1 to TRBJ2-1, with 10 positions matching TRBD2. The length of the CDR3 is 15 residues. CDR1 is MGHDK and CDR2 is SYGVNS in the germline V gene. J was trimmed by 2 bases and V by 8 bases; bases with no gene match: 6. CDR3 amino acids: CASQAGGPPYNEQFF. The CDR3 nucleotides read TGTGCCAGCCAAGCGGGAGGGCCCCCCTACAATGAGCAGTTCTTC.

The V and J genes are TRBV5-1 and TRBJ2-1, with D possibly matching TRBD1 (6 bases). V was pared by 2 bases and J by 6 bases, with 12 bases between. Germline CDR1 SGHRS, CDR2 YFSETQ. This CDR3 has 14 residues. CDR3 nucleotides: TGCGCCAGCAGCTTTACAGGGAATTCCAATGAGCAGTTCTTC. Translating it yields CASSFTGNSNEQFF.

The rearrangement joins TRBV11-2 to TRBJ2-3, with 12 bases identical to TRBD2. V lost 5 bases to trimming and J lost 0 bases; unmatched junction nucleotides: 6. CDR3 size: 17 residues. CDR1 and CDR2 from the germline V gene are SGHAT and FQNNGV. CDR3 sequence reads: CASSGGLAGPSTDTQYF. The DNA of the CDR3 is TGTGCCAGCAGCGGGGGACTAGCGGGTCCTAGCACAGATACGCAGTATTTT. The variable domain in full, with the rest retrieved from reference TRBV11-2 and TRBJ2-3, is EAGVAQSPRYKIIEKRQSVAFWCNPISGHATLYWYQQILGQGPKLLIQFQNNGVVDDSQLPKDRFSAERLKGVDSTLKIQPAKLEDSAVYLCASSGGLAGPSTDTQYFGPGTRLTVL.

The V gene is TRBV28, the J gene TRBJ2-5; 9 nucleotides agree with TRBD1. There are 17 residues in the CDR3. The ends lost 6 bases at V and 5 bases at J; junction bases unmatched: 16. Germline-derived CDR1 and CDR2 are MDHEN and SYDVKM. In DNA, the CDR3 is TGTGCCAGCAGATCCCGACAGGGGGTTAGGGTTAAGGAGACCCAGTACTTC. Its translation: CASRSRQGVRVKETQYF.